What follows are 27 T cell receptor beta chains derived from one specimen sequenced in a study of T-cell reconstitution after alpha-beta-depleted transplantation in children (dated by TCRdb to about 2016). What the treatment or condition label conveys for this sample: allogeneic hematopoietic cell transplantation with graft depleted of TCRalphabeta T cells and CD19 B cells. To prepare the library, PCR was applied. Sequencing took place on an Illumina HiSeq 2500. TCR libraries were prepared with molecular barcoding, using unique molecular identifiers to normalize TCRbeta repertoire quantification. TCRdb handled the public reads itself, with Q25 trimming in fastp and clone calling in MiXCR, and kept productive beta chains. Each entry is one CDR3 protein sequence, shown with its most common DNA and genes. Present in this sample are approximately 230,000 distinct CDR3 sequences, roughly 23% of which were seen just once. The ten largest clones add up to 2% to 3% of the sample.

The material was PBMCs, obtained before TCRalphabeta/CD19-depleted stem cell transplant. Receptor source: a girl aged 2-10 years with Fanconi anemia, due to receive a stem cell transplant.

This rearrangement joins TRBV29-1 to TRBJ2-1, with D maybe TRBD1 (7 bases). This CDR3 has 12 amino acids. Germline V gene lookup returns CDR1 SQVTM and CDR2 ANQGSEA. V lost 7 bases and J lost 12, with 19 bases in between. The CDR3 protein is CSGDQDRDSQFF. The CDR3 nucleotides are TGCAGCGGGGACCAAGACAGGGACTCGCAGTTCTTC.

Concerning this clonotype: A read error is possible here, since a much larger clone lies one base away. The chain links TRBV29-1 to TRBJ2-7; 7 bases are shared with TRBD1. CDR1 and CDR2 from the germline V gene are SQVTM and ANQGSEA. The V and J ends lost 5 bases and 4 bases, in that order; junction bases with no gene match: 2. The CDR3 has 11 amino acids. The CDR3 coding sequence is TGCAGCGTTATACAGGGGTACGAGCAGTACTTC. Translating it yields CSVIQGYEQYF.

The sample holds a few counts of this clonotype. The chain joins TRBV11-2 to TRBJ2-3; possibly TRBD1 for D (5 bases). The V end was cut by 2 bases, the J end by 2 bases, with 17 bases between. Germline loops: CDR1 SGHAT, CDR2 FQNNGV. This CDR3 has 17 amino acids. The CDR3 is CASSLIPDTSHTDTQYF. Written as DNA, the CDR3 is TGTGCCAGCAGCTTAATTCCGGACACCTCACACACAGATACGCAGTATTTT.

The chain is built from TRBV12-3 or TRBV12-4 and TRBJ2-2, with D perhaps assigned TRBD1 or TRBD2 (6 bases each). The CDR3 is 15 residues long. The ends were cut back, 3 bases at V and 6 bases at J, with 14 bases in the middle. In DNA form, the CDR3 reads TGTGCCAGCAGTTTTACGGGGGCGTTCTCCGGGGAGCTGTTTTTT. The encoded protein is CASSFTGAFSGELFF.

Only a few counts were recorded for this clonotype. This chain links TRBV28 with TRBJ1-5; D ambiguous. CDR3 size: 14 residues. The germline V gene encodes CDR1 MDHEN and CDR2 SYDVKM. Trimming took 8 bases from V and 2 from J, leaving 13 bases between them. The CDR3 DNA follows: TGTGCCAGCGGGCCCTTAGGTGGCAATCAGCCCCAGCATTTT. It codes for CASGPLGGNQPQHF. The full variable domain, completed using reference TRBV28 and TRBJ1-5, is DVKVTQSSRYLVKRTGEKVFLECVQDMDHENMFWYRQDPGLGLRLIYFSYDVKMKEKGDIPEGYSVSREKKERFSLILESASTNQTSMYLCASGPLGGNQPQHFGDGTRLSIL.

The genes are TRBV29-1 and TRBJ2-7; D not certain. The CDR3 spans 15 residues. The germline V gene encodes CDR1 SQVTM and CDR2 ANQGSEA. Deletions cut 0 bases from V and 2 bases from J, with 14 bases between. The CDR3 coding sequence is TGCAGCGTTGAAGATGAGAACGGATCCACCTACGAGCAGTACTTC. Translation gives CSVEDENGSTYEQYF.

The chain links TRBV10-3 to TRBJ2-1; 14 nucleotides agree with TRBD2. The CDR3 spans 19 residues. Germline V gene data show CDR1 as ENHRY and CDR2 as SYGVKD. V shed 5 bases and J 4 bases; nucleotides not matched to a gene: 13. The CDR3 sequence: CAISYWGLAGVALYNEQFF. The CDR3 DNA follows: TGTGCCATCAGTTACTGGGGACTAGCGGGAGTCGCCTTATACAATGAGCAGTTCTTC.

In its sample, this clonotype was seen many times. V and J are TRBV20-1 and TRBJ2-7; a weak D match, TRBD2 (5 bases). This CDR3 contains 16 residues. Trimming removed 3 bases from V and 3 bases from J, with 21 bases in between. The V gene's germline CDR1 is DFQATT and CDR2 SNEGSKA (reference sequence). This chain's CDR3 is CSARRVPDPAYYEQYF. CDR3 nucleotide sequence: TGCAGTGCTAGGCGGGTCCCTGACCCGGCCTACTACGAGCAGTACTTC.

This clonotype was picked up many times. CDR3: CASTIGLSGANVLTF. CDR3 nucleotide sequence: TGTGCCAGCACAATAGGGCTCTCTGGGGCCAACGTCCTGACTTTC. The genes are TRBV2 and TRBJ2-6; no definite D call. The CDR3 is 15 residues long. Trimming stripped 7 bases from V and 0 bases from J, with 10 bases between. CDR1 is SNHLY and CDR2 is FYNNEI in the germline V gene.

This clonotype appeared many times. The chain combines TRBV29-1 with TRBJ2-2, with D unclear. V gave up 4 bases and J gave up 7 bases, with 13 bases separating them. This CDR3 has 13 amino acids. The germline CDR1 and CDR2 sequences are SQVTM and ANQGSEA. In nucleotides, the CDR3 is TGCAGCGTTGCCCCACGGCAGTTCGGGGAGCTGTTTTTT. Translation gives CSVAPRQFGELFF.

For this clonotype: The junction does not match germline at one end; this may be a read error. V and J are TRBV29-1 and TRBJ1-4; TRBD1 matches at 9 bases. Germline V gives CDR1 SQVTM, CDR2 ANQGSEA. The CDR3 has 13 residues. The DNA of the CDR3 is TGCAGCGCTGAAGGACAGGGGAATGAAAAACTGTTTTTT. Amino acid sequence: CSAEGQGNEKLFF. Together with reference TRBV29-1 and TRBJ1-4, the CDR3 gives the full variable domain: SAVISQKPSRDICQRGTSLTIQCQVDSQVTMMFWYRQQPGQSLTLIATANQGSEATYESGFVIDKFPISRPNLTFSTLTVSNMSPEDSSIYLCSAEGQGNEKLFFGSGTQLSVL.

This clonotype has a count of ten or more. The V gene is TRBV10-3, the J gene TRBJ2-5; no reliable D call. Between the trimmed V and J ends, which lost 6 bases and 2 bases, there was a span of 10 bases. The CDR3 consists of 13 residues. Germline V lookup: CDR1 ENHRY, CDR2 SYGVKD. CDR3 in amino acids: CAISGNTQETQYF. CDR3 nucleotides: TGTGCCATCAGCGGTAATACTCAAGAGACCCAGTACTTC.

The chain employs TRBV11-2 and TRBJ2-5; the match to TRBD2 covers 8 bases. The CDR3 is 15 residues long. V gave up 5 bases and J gave up 4 bases; unmatched junction bases: 9. Germline loops: CDR1 SGHAT, CDR2 FQNNGV. This CDR3 is CASSPVGGGGETQYF. CDR3 DNA sequence: TGTGCCAGCAGCCCCGTCGGGGGGGGAGGAGAGACCCAGTACTTC.

V is TRBV12-3 or TRBV12-4 and J is TRBJ2-5; 9 positions agree with TRBD2. The CDR3 sequence is 15 residues long. V was pared by 6 bases and J by 5 bases, with 10 bases of the junction left unmatched. The CDR3 region has the DNA TGTGCCAGCAGAGGTAGCGGGAGTAAAAGGGAGACCCAGTACTTC. Translation: CASRGSGSKRETQYF.

The chain carries TRBV6-2 or TRBV6-3 and TRBJ2-7, with 10 bases lining up with TRBD2. Germline V gene sequence: CDR1 MNHEY, CDR2 SVGEGT. Losses at the gene ends were 4 bases for V and 3 bases for J; bases not matched to a gene: 9. This CDR3 region has 16 residues. CDR3 loop: CASSFSLAGDRYEQYF. The CDR3 nucleotides are TGTGCCAGCAGTTTTTCCCTAGCGGGGGATCGCTACGAGCAGTACTTC.

This clonotype was recorded many times. V is TRBV29-1 and J is TRBJ2-3; D may be TRBD2 (5 bases). CDR3 length equals 17 residues. Per the germline V gene, CDR1 is SQVTM and CDR2 is ANQGSEA. Between the trimmed V and J ends, which lost 3 bases and 0 bases, there was a span of 19 bases. CDR3 nucleotides: TGCAGCGTTGATGTGAGGGTACGCGCTACTAGCACAGATACGCAGTATTTT. Translation gives CSVDVRVRATSTDTQYF.

The sample holds a few counts of this clonotype. The rearrangement uses TRBV29-1 and TRBJ2-3, with D perhaps matching TRBD1 (7 bases). Germline V gives CDR1 SQVTM, CDR2 ANQGSEA. This CDR3 is built from 17 residues. Trimming cost V 7 bases and J 2 bases, with 25 bases left between them. This CDR3 is CSARPQGLTGDTDTQYF. CDR3 DNA sequence: TGCAGCGCGCGTCCACAGGGGTTGACGGGAGACACAGATACGCAGTATTTT.

This sequence joins TRBV6-1 and TRBJ2-1; 9 nucleotides line up with TRBD2. The length of the CDR3 is 16 residues. The junction had 14 bases not matched to a gene; V was cut back by 8 bases and J by 6 bases. Germline V gene sequence: CDR1 MNHNS, CDR2 SASEGT. As DNA, the CDR3 is TGTGCCAGCGCTAGCGGGACTTTGGAGGATAGCAATGAGCAGTTCTTC. This codes for CASASGTLEDSNEQFF.

In its sample, this clonotype was seen many times. V usage is TRBV7-6 and J usage is TRBJ2-3; TRBD2 agrees at 11 bases. The junction had 10 bases not matched to a gene; V was cut back by 5 bases and J by 3 bases. Germline CDR1 is SGHVS and CDR2 is FNYEAQ. The CDR3 is 17 amino acids. DNA for the CDR3: TGTGCCAGCAGCCTAAGTCGCTCTAGCGGGAGGACAGATACGCAGTATTTT. Translated, it gives CASSLSRSSGRTDTQYF.

CDR3 nucleotides: TGCAGCGCTCAGACAGGGGGTGGGAATGGCTACACCTTC. Encoded protein: CSAQTGGGNGYTF. This sequence joins TRBV29-1 and TRBJ1-2; 9 bases fit TRBD1. Per the germline V gene, CDR1 is SQVTM and CDR2 is ANQGSEA. The CDR3 runs 13 residues. With V trimmed by 7 bases and J by 6 bases, 9 bases remained unmatched.

This clonotype was seen only a few times. The CDR3 nucleotides read TGTGCCAGCTCACCACCGTCTAGCGCAAGCACAGATACGCAGTATTTT. Protein: CASSPPSSASTDTQYF. The genes are TRBV18 and TRBJ2-3; perhaps TRBD2 as D (6 bases). From germline, CDR1 is KGHSH and CDR2 LQKENI. The CDR3 covers 16 residues. The ends were cut back, 0 bases at V and 0 bases at J, with 10 bases in the middle.

This clonotype appeared a few times. This CDR3 is CSARGESRATSTDTQYF. The CDR3 nucleotides are TGCAGTGCTAGAGGCGAGAGTCGGGCAACTAGCACAGATACGCAGTATTTT. The chain uses TRBV20-1 and TRBJ2-3; D is unclear. The length of the CDR3 is 17 residues. CDR1 and CDR2 (germline): DFQATT, SNEGSKA (reference sequence). Deletions cut 1 base from V and 0 bases from J, with 17 bases between.

V usage is TRBV7-2 and J usage is TRBJ2-4; D uncertain. CDR3 length equals 12 residues. V was shortened by 1 base and J by 13 bases, with 11 bases between the two germline ends. The germline V gene has CDR1 SGHTA and CDR2 FQGNSA. CDR3 DNA sequence: TGTGCCAGCAGCTTAGTTGGGCAGACACAGTACTTC. Its protein product is CASSLVGQTQYF.

This clonotype was recorded at least ten times. V usage is TRBV28 and J usage is TRBJ1-1; 7 bases map to TRBD1. This CDR3 has 14 amino acids. Germline-derived CDR1 and CDR2 are MDHEN and SYDVKM. Losses at the gene ends were 6 bases for V and 1 base for J; bases not matched to a gene: 5. For the CDR3, the DNA is TGTGCCAGCAGGCGGGACAGCACGAACACTGAAGCTTTCTTT. Translating it yields CASRRDSTNTEAFF.

This clonotype was found a few times. J is TRBJ1-3 and V is TRBV5-1; TRBD1 is a possible D gene (5 bases). Germline CDR1 and CDR2: SGHRS and YFSETQ. V was cut by 4 bases and J by 4 bases, with 12 bases left in between. The CDR3 is 14 amino acids. The CDR3 protein is CASSEGDIGNTIYF. CDR3 nucleotides: TGCGCCAGCAGCGAAGGGGATATAGGAAACACCATATATTTT.

A few counts support this clonotype. The gene calls are TRBV7-2 and TRBJ1-2; D unresolved. Per germline, CDR1 SGHTA and CDR2 FQGNSA. The CDR3 sequence is 13 residues long. V gave up 3 bases and J gave up 1 base, with 6 bases separating them. DNA for the CDR3: TGTGCCAGCAGCTTCCCTTTTAACTATGGCTACACCTTC. Translated: CASSFPFNYGYTF.

This clonotype has ten or more counts. J is TRBJ2-1 and V is TRBV20-1; D ambiguous. Germline assignment: CDR1 DFQATT and CDR2 SNEGSKA (reference sequence). The CDR3 is 12 amino acids. Between the trimmed V and J ends, which lost 3 bases and 13 bases, there was a span of 16 bases. The CDR3 DNA is TGCAGTGCTAGTGATAGGGCGGTATCCCAGTTCTTC. This encodes CSASDRAVSQFF.